Listed below are T cell receptor beta chains from one sample, sequenced in a study of CD8 T cells in ankylosing spondylitis. Using its own MiXCR run on the 5' RACE reads, TCRdb lists one record per CDR3 protein. This sample has approximately 140,000 distinct CDR3 sequences, with roughly 8% found just once. The sequencing sample was made of synovial fluid, either unsorted or a sorted T cell fraction (not recorded which). The receptors were gathered from a male donor with ankylosing spondylitis. The CDR3 runs from the conserved cysteine through the conserved F or W. Fields, in order: J gene, clone size, D gene, V gene, CDR3 protein, CDR3 DNA. The D gene is left open where the match is weak. The size entry is marked missing in some rows and otherwise reads once, few, many or a size class.

>TRBJ2-7|many|TRBD2|TRBV7-2
CASSFGTSGLAYEQYF
TGTGCCAGCAGCTTCGGGACTAGCGGATTGGCCTACGAGCAGTACTTC
>TRBJ2-1|few|-|TRBV24-1
CATGLHSYNEQFF
TGTGCCACCGGACTTCACTCCTACAATGAGCAGTTCTTC
>TRBJ2-3|few|TRBD2|TRBV9
CASSVVLWREVTDTQYF
TGTGCCAGCAGCGTAGTATTATGGCGGGAGGTCACAGATACGCAGTATTTT
>TRBJ2-7|few|-|TRBV10-3
CAISDSGTLTYEQYF
TGTGCCATCAGTGATTCCGGGACGCTAACCTACGAGCAGTACTTC
>TRBJ2-7|few|-|TRBV10-3
CAISDRDYEQYF
TGTGCCATCAGTGACAGGGATTACGAGCAGTACTTC
>TRBJ1-1|few|-|TRBV28
CASSLEYRNTEAFF
TGTGCCAGCAGTTTAGAATACAGGAACACTGAAGCTTTCTTT
>TRBJ1-4|few|-|TRBV20-1
CSAREGGSNEKLFF
TGCAGTGCTAGGGAAGGGGGGTCTAATGAAAAACTGTTTTTT
>TRBJ1-1|few|-|TRBV7-2
CASSPRQMNTEAFF
TGTGCCAGCAGCCCGCGACAGATGAACACTGAAGCTTTCTTT
>TRBJ1-2|many|TRBD1|TRBV3-1
CASRPDRGWDYGYTF
TGTGCCAGCAGACCGGACAGGGGCTGGGACTATGGCTACACCTTC
>TRBJ1-6|-|-|TRBV12-3/TRBV12-4
CASSLSIAGSYNSPLHF
TGTGCCAGCAGTTTGTCAATAGCGGGCTCCTATAATTCACCCCTCCACTTT
>TRBJ1-6|many|-|TRBV7-9
CASSFVWDRYNSPLHF
TGTGCCAGCAGCTTCGTATGGGATCGGTATAATTCACCCCTCCACTTT
>TRBJ2-7|many|-|TRBV7-3
CASSPNQGIEQYF
TGTGCCAGCAGCCCTAACCAAGGGATCGAGCAGTACTTC
>TRBJ1-4|-|-|TRBV12-3/TRBV12-4
CASSQRGGNEKLFF
TGTGCCAGCAGTCAACGGGGCGGCAATGAAAAACTGTTTTTT
>TRBJ2-1|-|-|TRBV11-2
CASSFRTLVVGEQFF
TGTGCCAGCAGCTTTAGGACCCTAGTGGTCGGTGAGCAGTTCTTC